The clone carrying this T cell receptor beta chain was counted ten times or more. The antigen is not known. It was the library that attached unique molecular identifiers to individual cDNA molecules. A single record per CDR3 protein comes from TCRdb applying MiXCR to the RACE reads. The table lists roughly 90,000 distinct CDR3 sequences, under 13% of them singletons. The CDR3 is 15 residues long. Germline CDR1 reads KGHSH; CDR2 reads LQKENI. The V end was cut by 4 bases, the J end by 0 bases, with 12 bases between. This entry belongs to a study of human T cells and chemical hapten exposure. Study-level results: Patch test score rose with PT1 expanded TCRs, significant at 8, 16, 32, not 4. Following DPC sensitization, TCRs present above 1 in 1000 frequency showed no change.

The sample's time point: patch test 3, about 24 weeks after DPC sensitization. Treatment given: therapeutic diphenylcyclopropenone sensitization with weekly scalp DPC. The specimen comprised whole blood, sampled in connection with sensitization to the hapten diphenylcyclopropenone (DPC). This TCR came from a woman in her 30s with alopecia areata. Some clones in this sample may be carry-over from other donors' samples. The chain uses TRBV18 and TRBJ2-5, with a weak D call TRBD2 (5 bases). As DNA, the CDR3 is TGTGCCAGCTCACAGGCAGGAGGATACCAAGAGACCCAGTACTTC. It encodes CASSQAGGYQETQYF.